The 24 T cell receptor beta chains in this list originate from one sample, sequenced in a study of T cell changes during pregnancy in multiple sclerosis. Only in-frame clones appear in the TCRdb table, and some are missing; sequencing was by immunoSEQ multiplex PCR. The sample records around 66,000 clones, 91% being singletons. This specimen was peripheral blood, taken in the third trimester of pregnancy. These receptors came from a female donor in good health, enrolled as a control in a pregnancy study.

The chain is built from TRBV18 and TRBJ1-4; D unclear. Between the trimmed V and J ends, which lost 6 bases and 6 bases, there was a span of 14 bases. Germline lookup yields CDR1 KGHSH and CDR2 LQKENI. The CDR3 sequence is 14 residues long. The CDR3 sequence is CASSPRGGDEKLFF. The CDR3 bases are TGTGCCAGCTCCCCGCGGGGTGGGGATGAAAAACTGTTTTTT.

The chain uses TRBV10-1 and TRBJ1-4, with D unclear. With 4 bases removed from V and 2 bases from J, the gap between germline ends came to 8 bases. The CDR3 has 14 amino acids. Germline loops: CDR1 WNHNN, CDR2 SYGVQD (reference sequence). The CDR3 sequence: CASSAGVTNEKLFF. CDR3 DNA sequence: TGCGCCAGCAGTGCCGGGGTTACTAATGAAAAACTGTTTTTT.

In DNA, the CDR3 is TGTGCCAGCAGCGTCAGCGGGGGCAACACCGGGGAGCTGTTTTTT. It specifies CASSVSGGNTGELFF. This sequence joins TRBV9 and TRBJ2-2; TRBD2 aligns across 8 bases. The V gene end was trimmed by 2 bases and the J gene end by 2 bases; junction bases not matched to a gene: 2. Germline CDR1 is SGDLS and CDR2 is YYNGEE. This CDR3 contains 15 residues.

The V gene is TRBV11-2, the J gene TRBJ1-5, with unresolved D. This CDR3 has 13 residues. The V gene's germline CDR1 is SGHAT and CDR2 FQNNGV. V lost 1 base to trimming and J lost 4 bases, with 5 bases between them. The CDR3 reads CASSLGPNQPQHF. The CDR3 nucleotides are TGTGCCAGCAGCTTAGGTCCTAATCAGCCCCAGCATTTT.

V and J are TRBV18 and TRBJ2-7, with 13 bases that match TRBD2. This CDR3 region has 14 residues. Trimming at V came to 5 bases and at J to 5 bases, leaving 3 bases not matched to a gene. The germline V gene encodes CDR1 KGHSH and CDR2 LQKENI. The CDR3, as DNA: TGTGCCAGCTCAGCACTAGCGGGAGGGGACGAGCAGTACTTC. This gives the protein CASSALAGGDEQYF.

The chain joins TRBV5-1 to TRBJ1-3, with TRBD1 identical over 8 bases. This CDR3 is built from 16 residues. With 7 bases clipped from V and 3 bases from J, the junction kept 12 bases outside the gene matches. Germline V gene data show CDR1 as SGHRS and CDR2 as YFSETQ. The CDR3 coding sequence is TGCGCCAGCCGGCAGGGGGCTCCGTCAGTTGGAAACACCATATATTTT. Its translation: CASRQGAPSVGNTIYF. Full variable domain (missing parts from reference TRBV5-1 and TRBJ1-3): KAGVTQTPRYLIKTRGQQVTLSCSPISGHRSVSWYQQTPGQGLQFLFEYFSETQRNKGNFPGRFSGRQFSNSRSEMNVSTLELGDSALYLCASRQGAPSVGNTIYFGEGSWLTVV.

The rearrangement links TRBV27 to TRBJ2-7, with 8 positions matching TRBD1. V gave up 6 bases and J gave up 3 bases; unmatched junction bases: 7. The CDR3 covers 14 residues. In germline, CDR1 is MNHEY, CDR2 SMNVEV (reference sequence). The chain's CDR3 is CASSPGQAIYEQYF. The DNA for the CDR3 is TGTGCCAGCAGCCCGGGACAGGCGATCTACGAGCAGTACTTC.

The chain links TRBV18 to TRBJ2-7; D is ambiguous. The CDR3 consists of 14 residues. Trimming removed 2 bases at V and 2 bases at J, with 10 bases between. CDR1 is KGHSH and CDR2 is LQKENI in the germline V gene. CDR3 nucleotides: TGTGCCAGCTCACCAACGTCCAGAACCTACGAGCAGTACTTC. It codes for CASSPTSRTYEQYF.

The chain joins TRBV11-2 to TRBJ2-7; tentatively, D is TRBD2 (7 bases). V was trimmed by 6 bases and J by 2 bases, leaving 11 bases between them. CDR3 length: 13 amino acids. Germline CDR1 and CDR2: SGHAT and FQNNGV. As DNA, the CDR3 is TGTGCCAGCAGTGAGGGGGGGGCCTACGAGCAGTACTTC. Amino acids: CASSEGGAYEQYF.

The V call is TRBV2, the J call TRBJ2-7; TRBD2 aligns across 11 bases. V dropped 7 bases and J dropped 5; count of bases not matched to a gene: 1. The CDR3 spans 12 residues. Germline lookup yields CDR1 SNHLY and CDR2 FYNNEI. The CDR3 loop is CASTGLADEQYF. CDR3 coding DNA: TGTGCCAGCACGGGACTAGCGGACGAGCAGTACTTC.

V is TRBV6-6 and J is TRBJ2-3; 8 bases align to TRBD2. CDR1 and CDR2 from the germline V gene are MNHNY and SVGAGI (reference sequence). Germline trimming cut 5 bases from V and 6 bases from J; bases unmatched to any gene: 1. CDR3 length: 12 residues. Here the CDR3 reads CASSGLADTQYF. CDR3 in DNA: TGTGCCAGCAGTGGACTAGCCGATACGCAGTATTTT.

The chain couples TRBV6-6 to TRBJ1-4; possible D gene TRBD1, 6 bases. The germline V gene encodes CDR1 MNHNY and CDR2 SVGAGI (reference sequence). Trimming took off 2 bases at V and 7 bases at J, with 11 bases between the two ends. This CDR3 spans 14 amino acids. DNA of the CDR3: TGTGCCAGCAGTTACGTGGACAGTTCTGAAAAACTGTTTTTT. Protein product: CASSYVDSSEKLFF.

In this sample, this clone turned up once. This rearrangement joins TRBV19 to TRBJ2-5; D unresolved. The CDR3 consists of 14 residues. The V gene lost 3 bases and the J gene lost 3 bases, with 11 bases spanning the gap. Looked up from germline, CDR1 is LNHDA and CDR2 is SQIVND (reference sequence). CDR3 coding DNA: TGTGCCAGTAGTATCCCGCAAAGCAAAGAGACCCAGTACTTC. Its translation: CASSIPQSKETQYF.

This sequence joins TRBV6-1 and TRBJ2-7; the D gene is possibly TRBD2 (6 bases). In germline, CDR1 is MNHNS, CDR2 SASEGT. V lost 0 bases and J lost 0, with 15 bases in between. The CDR3 totals 17 residues. The DNA of the CDR3 is TGTGCCAGCAGTGAAGCGCGTCTGGGGGGACCCTCCTACGAGCAGTACTTC. It translates to CASSEARLGGPSYEQYF.

The chain couples TRBV27 to TRBJ1-2; TRBD1 aligns across 7 bases. CDR3 length equals 13 residues. V trimming: 2 bases; J trimming: 8 bases; junction bases outside the gene matches: 5. The V gene's germline CDR1 is MNHEY and CDR2 SMNVEV (reference sequence). CDR3 nucleotides: TGTGCCAGCAGTTTAATAGGGGGCCAGGGCTACACCTTC. Translated: CASSLIGGQGYTF.

The chain uses TRBV13 and TRBJ2-7, with a possible D match to TRBD1 (5 bases). V was cut by 5 bases and J by 0 bases, with 17 bases left in between. Looked up from germline, CDR1 is PRHDT and CDR2 is FYEKMQ (reference sequence). This CDR3 has 16 residues. The CDR3 protein is CASSTLATTVSYEQYF. The DNA for the CDR3 is TGTGCCAGCAGCACTCTGGCTACGACAGTCTCCTACGAGCAGTACTTC.

This chain joins TRBV7-9 and TRBJ1-1; no definite D call. The CDR3 loop spans 13 amino acids. Germline assignment: CDR1 SEHNR and CDR2 FQNEAQ (reference sequence). Trimming took 6 bases from V and 6 from J, leaving 14 bases between them. CDR3 residues: CASSIDYGPEAFF. CDR3 DNA: TGTGCCAGCAGTATCGACTACGGGCCTGAAGCTTTCTTT.

The chain is built from TRBV29-1 and TRBJ2-3; 14 nucleotides align to TRBD2. Germline CDR1 and CDR2: SQVTM and ANQGSEA. The CDR3 spans 15 residues. V lost 4 bases to trimming and J lost 11 bases; unmatched junction nucleotides: 11. The CDR3 region has the DNA TGCAGCGTTGCTGGGACTAGCGGGGGCCTCGAGAGGCAGTATTTT. Encoded protein: CSVAGTSGGLERQYF.

The chain carries TRBV7-8 and TRBJ2-2, with 8 bases aligning to TRBD2. Germline V CDR1 and CDR2: SGHVS, FQNEAQ. V gave up 5 bases and J gave up 2 bases; unmatched junction bases: 7. The CDR3 loop spans 16 amino acids. The CDR3 loop is CASSGGGTDNTGELFF. In nucleotides, the CDR3 is TGTGCCAGCAGCGGCGGGGGGACGGACAACACCGGGGAGCTGTTTTTT.

CDR3 in amino acids: CASSQARGEGSDTQYF. The CDR3 DNA follows: TGTGCCAGCAGCCAAGCCCGCGGAGAAGGATCCGATACGCAGTATTTT. The chain has TRBV4-2 and TRBJ2-3; D is undetermined. This CDR3 has 16 residues. Germline V CDR1 and CDR2: LGHNA, YNFKEQ. Trimming left V 1 base short and J 6 bases short, with 17 bases between.

This clone was seen a single time. V usage is TRBV30 and J usage is TRBJ1-6, with 8 positions matching TRBD1. CDR1 is GTSNPN, CDR2 SVGIG, per germline (reference sequence). Trimming at V came to 8 bases and at J to 13 bases, leaving 16 bases not matched to a gene. This CDR3 is 14 amino acids long. The CDR3 here is CAGDKGTGRSPLHF. CDR3 bases: TGTGCCGGGGATAAAGGGACAGGTCGTTCCCCCCTCCACTTT.

The chain uses TRBV5-1 and TRBJ2-1; D may be TRBD2 (6 bases). CDR3 length equals 15 residues. Trimming pared 3 bases from V and 3 bases from J, leaving 13 bases between. CDR1 is SGHRS and CDR2 is YFSETQ in the germline V gene. The chain's CDR3 is CASSSGGSNYNEQFF. In nucleotides, the CDR3 is TGCGCCAGCAGCTCTGGGGGGAGTAACTACAATGAGCAGTTCTTC.

The rearrangement joins TRBV10-1 to TRBJ2-3; TRBD2 matches at 12 bases. This CDR3 is built from 16 residues. Germline trimming cut 6 bases from V and 2 bases from J; bases unmatched to any gene: 6. Germline CDR1 reads WNHNN; CDR2 reads SYGVQD (reference sequence). For the CDR3, the DNA is TGCGCCAGCAGCAACGGACTAGCGGGGAACACAGATACGCAGTATTTT. Protein sequence: CASSNGLAGNTDTQYF.

The J gene is TRBJ1-3, the V gene TRBV4-1; D unresolved. The CDR3 runs 15 residues. The germline CDR1 and CDR2 sequences are MGHRA and YSYEKL. Trimming cost V 2 bases and J 4 bases, with 12 bases left between them. The CDR3 nucleotides read TGCGCCAGCAGCCAATACTCCCGTGCCGGAAACACCATATATTTT. Translating it yields CASSQYSRAGNTIYF.